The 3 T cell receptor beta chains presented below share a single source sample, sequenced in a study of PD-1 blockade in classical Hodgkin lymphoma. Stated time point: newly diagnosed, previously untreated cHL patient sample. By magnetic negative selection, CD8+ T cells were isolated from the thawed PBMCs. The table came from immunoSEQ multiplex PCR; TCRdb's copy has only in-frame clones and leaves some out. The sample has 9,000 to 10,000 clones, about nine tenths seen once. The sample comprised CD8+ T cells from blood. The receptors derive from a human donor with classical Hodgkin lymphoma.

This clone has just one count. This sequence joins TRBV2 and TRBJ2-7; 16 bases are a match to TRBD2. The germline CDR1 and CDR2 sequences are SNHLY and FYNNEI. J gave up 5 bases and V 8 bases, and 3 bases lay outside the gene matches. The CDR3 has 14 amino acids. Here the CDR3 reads CASGTSGGDDEQYF. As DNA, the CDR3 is TGTGCCAGCGGGACTAGCGGGGGGGACGACGAGCAGTACTTC.

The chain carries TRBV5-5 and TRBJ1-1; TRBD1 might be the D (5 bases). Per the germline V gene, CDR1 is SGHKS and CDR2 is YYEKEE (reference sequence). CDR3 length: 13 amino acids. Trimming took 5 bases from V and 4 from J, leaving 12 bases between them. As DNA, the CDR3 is TGTGCCAGCAGTCGAGGAGGGGTCACTGAAGCTTTCTTT. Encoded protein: CASSRGGVTEAFF.

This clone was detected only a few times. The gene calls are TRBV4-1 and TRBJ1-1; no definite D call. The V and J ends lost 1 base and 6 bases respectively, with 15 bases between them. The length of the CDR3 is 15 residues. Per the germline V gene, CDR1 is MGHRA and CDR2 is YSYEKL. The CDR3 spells CASSQVGLMRAEAFF. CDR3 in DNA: TGCGCCAGCAGCCAAGTAGGCCTCATGAGGGCTGAAGCTTTCTTT.